This T cell receptor beta chain was found in a study of OX40 agonist ivuxolimab in advanced cancers. Study-level background: The patients got ivuxolimab, which is an agonistic anti-OX40 (CD134) antibody. While on treatment, patients had intravenous ivuxolimab at 0.01 to 10 mg/kg every 2 weeks.

Systemic immunosuppression or a history of autoimmune disease excluded patients. The repertoire was sequenced with immunoSEQ multiplex PCR; TCRdb's copy has only in-frame clones and lacks some. The repertoire holds approximately 45,000 clones, about 90% seen once, with 7.8% in the top ten. Study-level points and caveats: Both CD4+ and CD8+ T cell populations in blood had undergone clonal expansion by week 6 at 0.1 to 3.0 mg/kg.

Germline V CDR1 and CDR2: SGHRS, YFSETQ. The V end lost 0 bases, the J end lost 2 bases, and 0 bases lay between the germline ends. There are 12 residues in the CDR3. This clone was found a few times. Its matching antigen is unknown. Specimen: CD4+ or CD8+ T cells sorted from blood, collected in a trial of the OX40 agonist ivuxolimab. The chain couples TRBV5-1 to TRBJ2-1; D not certain. This TCR was sampled from an adult with an advanced solid tumor such as melanoma, head and neck, liver or kidney cancer. The CDR3 DNA follows: TGCGCCAGCAGCTTGGCCTACAATGAGCAGTTCTTC. Protein: CASSLAYNEQFF.